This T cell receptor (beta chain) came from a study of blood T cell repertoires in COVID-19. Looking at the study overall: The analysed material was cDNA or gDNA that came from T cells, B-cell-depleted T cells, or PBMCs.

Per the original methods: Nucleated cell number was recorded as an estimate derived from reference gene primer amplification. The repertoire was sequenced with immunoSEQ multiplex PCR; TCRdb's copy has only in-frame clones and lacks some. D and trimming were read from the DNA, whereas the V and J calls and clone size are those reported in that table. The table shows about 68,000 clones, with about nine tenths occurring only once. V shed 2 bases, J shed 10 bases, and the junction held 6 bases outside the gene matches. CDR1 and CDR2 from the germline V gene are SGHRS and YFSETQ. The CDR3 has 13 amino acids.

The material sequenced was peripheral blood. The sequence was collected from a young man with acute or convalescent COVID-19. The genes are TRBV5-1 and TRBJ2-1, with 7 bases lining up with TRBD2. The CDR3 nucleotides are TGCGCCAGCAGCTTAGTGGGAGCGGGGGAGCAGTTCTTC. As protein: CASSLVGAGEQFF.